This record covers a single T cell receptor (beta chain). This sample is part of a study of blood T cell repertoires in COVID-19. Study-wide background: PBMCs, B-cell-depleted T cells, or T cells provided the cDNA or gDNA that made up the material.

The V gene lost 8 bases and the J gene lost 3 bases, with 17 bases spanning the gap. The CDR3 covers 15 residues. Germline lookup yields CDR1 SNHLY and CDR2 FYNNEI. The repertoire was sequenced with immunoSEQ multiplex PCR; TCRdb's copy has only in-frame clones and lacks some. The sample lists about 210,000 clones; around 86% were seen once. The chain uses TRBV2 and TRBJ1-5; possibly TRBD1 for D (6 bases). The specimen sequenced was peripheral blood. This sequence originates from a man aged 60-69 years with acute or convalescent COVID-19. For the CDR3, the DNA is TGTGCCAGCGGACAGAAAGCTTTGAACAATCAGCCCCAGCATTTT. This codes for CASGQKALNNQPQHF.